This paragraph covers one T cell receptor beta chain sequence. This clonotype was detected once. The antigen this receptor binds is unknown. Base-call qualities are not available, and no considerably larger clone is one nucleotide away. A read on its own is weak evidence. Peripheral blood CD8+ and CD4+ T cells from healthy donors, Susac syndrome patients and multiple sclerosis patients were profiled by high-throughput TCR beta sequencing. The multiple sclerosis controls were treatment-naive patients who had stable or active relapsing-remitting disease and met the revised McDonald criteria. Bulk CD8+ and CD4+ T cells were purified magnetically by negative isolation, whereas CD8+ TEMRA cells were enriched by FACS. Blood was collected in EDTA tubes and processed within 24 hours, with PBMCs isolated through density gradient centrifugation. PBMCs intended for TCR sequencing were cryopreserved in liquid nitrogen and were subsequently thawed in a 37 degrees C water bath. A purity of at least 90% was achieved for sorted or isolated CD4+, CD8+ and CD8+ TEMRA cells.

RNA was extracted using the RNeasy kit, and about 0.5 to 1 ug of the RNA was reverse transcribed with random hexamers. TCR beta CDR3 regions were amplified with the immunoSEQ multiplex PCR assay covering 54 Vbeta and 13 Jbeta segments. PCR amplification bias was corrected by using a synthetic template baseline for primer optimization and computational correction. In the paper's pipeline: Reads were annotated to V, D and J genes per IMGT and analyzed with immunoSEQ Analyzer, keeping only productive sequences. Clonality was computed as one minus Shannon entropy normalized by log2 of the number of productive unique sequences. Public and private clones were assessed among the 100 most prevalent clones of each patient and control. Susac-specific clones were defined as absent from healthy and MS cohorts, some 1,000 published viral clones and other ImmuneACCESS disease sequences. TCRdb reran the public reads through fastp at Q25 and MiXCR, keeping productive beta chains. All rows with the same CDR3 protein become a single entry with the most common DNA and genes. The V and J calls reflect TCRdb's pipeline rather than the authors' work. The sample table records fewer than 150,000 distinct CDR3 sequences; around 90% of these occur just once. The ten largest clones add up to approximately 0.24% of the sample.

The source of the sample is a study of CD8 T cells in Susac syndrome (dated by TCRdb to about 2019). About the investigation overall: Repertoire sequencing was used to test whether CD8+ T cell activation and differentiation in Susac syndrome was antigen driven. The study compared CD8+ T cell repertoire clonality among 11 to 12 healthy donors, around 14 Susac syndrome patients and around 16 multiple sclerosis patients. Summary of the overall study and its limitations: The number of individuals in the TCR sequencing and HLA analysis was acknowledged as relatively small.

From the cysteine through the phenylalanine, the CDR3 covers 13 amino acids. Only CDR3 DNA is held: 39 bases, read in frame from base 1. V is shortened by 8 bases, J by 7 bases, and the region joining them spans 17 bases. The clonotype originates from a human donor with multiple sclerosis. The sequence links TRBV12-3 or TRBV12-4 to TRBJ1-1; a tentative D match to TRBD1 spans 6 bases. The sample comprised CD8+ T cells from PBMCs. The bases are TGTGCCAGCCTACTTAGGGGGGGAGTTGAAGCTTTCTTT. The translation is CASLLRGGVEAFF.